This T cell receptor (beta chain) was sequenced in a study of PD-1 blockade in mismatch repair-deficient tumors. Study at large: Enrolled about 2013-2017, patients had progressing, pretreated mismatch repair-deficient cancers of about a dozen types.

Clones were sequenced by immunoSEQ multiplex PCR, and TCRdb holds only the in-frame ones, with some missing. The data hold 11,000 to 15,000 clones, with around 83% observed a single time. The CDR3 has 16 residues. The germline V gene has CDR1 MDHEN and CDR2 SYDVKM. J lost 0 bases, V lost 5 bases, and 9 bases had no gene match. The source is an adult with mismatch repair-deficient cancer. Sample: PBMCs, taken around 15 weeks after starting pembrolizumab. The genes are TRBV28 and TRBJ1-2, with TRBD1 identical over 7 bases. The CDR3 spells CASSLGQAGTNYGYTF. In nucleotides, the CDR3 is TGTGCCAGCAGTCTAGGACAGGCAGGGACTAACTATGGCTACACCTTC.